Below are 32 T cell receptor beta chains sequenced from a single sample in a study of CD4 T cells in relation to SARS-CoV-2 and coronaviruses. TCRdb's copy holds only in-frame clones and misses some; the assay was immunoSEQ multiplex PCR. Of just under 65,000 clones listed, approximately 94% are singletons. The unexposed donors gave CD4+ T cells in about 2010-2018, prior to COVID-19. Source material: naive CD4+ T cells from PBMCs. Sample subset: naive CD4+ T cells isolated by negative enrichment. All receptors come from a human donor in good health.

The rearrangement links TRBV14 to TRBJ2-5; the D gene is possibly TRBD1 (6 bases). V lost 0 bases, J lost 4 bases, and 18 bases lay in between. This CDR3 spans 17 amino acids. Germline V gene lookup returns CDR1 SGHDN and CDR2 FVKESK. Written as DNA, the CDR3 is TGTGCCAGCAGCCAAGATTATGGCAGGGGAAGGGGAGAGACCCAGTACTTC. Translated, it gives CASSQDYGRGRGETQYF.

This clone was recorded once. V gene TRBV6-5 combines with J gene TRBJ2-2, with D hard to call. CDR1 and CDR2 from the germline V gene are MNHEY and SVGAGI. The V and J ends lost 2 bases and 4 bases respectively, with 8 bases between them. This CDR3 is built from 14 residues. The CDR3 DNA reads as TGTGCCAGCAGTTACCTCGTGGGCACCGGGGAGCTGTTTTTT. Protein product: CASSYLVGTGELFF.

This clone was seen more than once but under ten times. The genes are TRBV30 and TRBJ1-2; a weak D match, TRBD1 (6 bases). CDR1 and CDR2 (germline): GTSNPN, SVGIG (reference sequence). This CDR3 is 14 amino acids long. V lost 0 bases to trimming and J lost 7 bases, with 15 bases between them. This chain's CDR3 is CAWSVEWGQVGYTF. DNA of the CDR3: TGTGCCTGGAGTGTAGAGTGGGGGCAGGTTGGCTACACCTTC. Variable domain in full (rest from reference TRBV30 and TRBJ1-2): SQTIHQWPATLVQPVGSPLSLECTVEGTSNPNLYWYRQAAGRGLQLLFYSVGIGQISSEVPQNLSASRPQDRQFILSSKKLLLSDSGFYLCAWSVEWGQVGYTFGSGTRLTVV.

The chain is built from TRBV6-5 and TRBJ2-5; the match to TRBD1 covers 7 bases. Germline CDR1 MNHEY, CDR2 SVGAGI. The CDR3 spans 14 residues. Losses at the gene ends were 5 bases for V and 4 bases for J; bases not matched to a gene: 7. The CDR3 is CASSNVRGSETQYF. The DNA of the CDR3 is TGTGCCAGCAGTAACGTCAGGGGGTCAGAGACCCAGTACTTC.

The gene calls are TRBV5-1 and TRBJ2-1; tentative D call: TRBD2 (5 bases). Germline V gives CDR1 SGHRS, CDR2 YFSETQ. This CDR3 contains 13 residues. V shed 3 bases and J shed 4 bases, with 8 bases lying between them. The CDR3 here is CASSWSGYNEQFF. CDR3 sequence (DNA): TGCGCCAGCAGCTGGAGCGGATACAATGAGCAGTTCTTC.

The CDR3 coding sequence is TGTGCCAGCAGCCAGGGACAGGGCGGGGAGACCCAGTACTTC. Its protein product is CASSQGQGGETQYF. This chain links TRBV7-3 with TRBJ2-5; TRBD1 agrees at 9 bases. The CDR3 length is 14 residues. Unmatched junction bases numbered 6, after V lost 5 bases and J lost 5 bases. Germline V gene lookup returns CDR1 SGHTA and CDR2 FQGTGA.

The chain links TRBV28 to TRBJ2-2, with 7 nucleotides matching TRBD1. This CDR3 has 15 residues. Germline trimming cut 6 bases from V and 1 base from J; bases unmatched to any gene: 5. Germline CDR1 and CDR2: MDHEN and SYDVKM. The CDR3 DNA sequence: TGTGCCAGCAGCCGGGACAGAGTGAACACCGGGGAGCTGTTTTTT. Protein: CASSRDRVNTGELFF.

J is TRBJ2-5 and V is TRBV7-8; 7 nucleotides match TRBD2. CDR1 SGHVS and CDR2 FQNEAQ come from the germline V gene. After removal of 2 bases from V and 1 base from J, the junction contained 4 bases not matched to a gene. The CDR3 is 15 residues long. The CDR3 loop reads CASSLWGGSQETQYF. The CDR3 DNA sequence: TGTGCCAGCAGCTTATGGGGCGGGAGCCAAGAGACCCAGTACTTC.

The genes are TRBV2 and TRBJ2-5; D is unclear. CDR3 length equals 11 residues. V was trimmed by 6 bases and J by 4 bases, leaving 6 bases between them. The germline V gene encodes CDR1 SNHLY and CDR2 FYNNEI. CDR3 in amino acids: CASRPRETQYF. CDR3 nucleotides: TGTGCCAGCAGGCCCCGAGAGACCCAGTACTTC.

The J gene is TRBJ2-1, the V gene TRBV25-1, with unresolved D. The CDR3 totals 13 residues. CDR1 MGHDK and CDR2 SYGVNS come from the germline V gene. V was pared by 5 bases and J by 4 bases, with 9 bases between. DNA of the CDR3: TGTGCCAGCAGTATACCAGGATACAATGAGCAGTTCTTC. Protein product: CASSIPGYNEQFF. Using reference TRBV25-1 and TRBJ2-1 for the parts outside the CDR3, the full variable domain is EADIYQTPRYLVIGTGKKITLECSQTMGHDKMYWYQQDPGMELHLIHYSYGVNSTEKGDLSSESTVSRIRTEHFPLTLESARPSHTSQYLCASSIPGYNEQFFGPGTRLTVL.

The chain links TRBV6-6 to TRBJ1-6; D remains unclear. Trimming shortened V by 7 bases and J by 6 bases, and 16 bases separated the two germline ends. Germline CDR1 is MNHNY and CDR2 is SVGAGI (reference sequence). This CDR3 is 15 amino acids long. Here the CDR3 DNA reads TGTGCCAGCAACAACCGGAAGGCCCCTAATTCACCCCTCCACTTT. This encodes CASNNRKAPNSPLHF.

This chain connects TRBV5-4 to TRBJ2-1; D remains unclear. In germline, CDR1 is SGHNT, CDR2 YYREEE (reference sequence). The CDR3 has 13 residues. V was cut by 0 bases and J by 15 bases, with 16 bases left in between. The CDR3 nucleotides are TGTGCCAGCAGCTTGGCGAAAAACAAAGTGGCGTTCTTC. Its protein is CASSLAKNKVAFF.

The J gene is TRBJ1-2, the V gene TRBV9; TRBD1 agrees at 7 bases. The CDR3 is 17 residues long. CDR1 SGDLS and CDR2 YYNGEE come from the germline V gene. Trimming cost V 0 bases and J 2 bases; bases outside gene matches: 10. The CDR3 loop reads CASSVAPIGTANYGYTF. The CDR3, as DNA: TGTGCCAGCAGCGTAGCACCCATTGGGACAGCAAACTATGGCTACACCTTC. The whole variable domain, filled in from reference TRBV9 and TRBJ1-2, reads DSGVTQTPKHLITATGQRVTLRCSPRSGDLSVYWYQQSLDQGLQFLIQYYNGEERAKGNILERFSAQQFPDLHSELNLSSLELGDSALYFCASSVAPIGTANYGYTFGSGTRLTVV.

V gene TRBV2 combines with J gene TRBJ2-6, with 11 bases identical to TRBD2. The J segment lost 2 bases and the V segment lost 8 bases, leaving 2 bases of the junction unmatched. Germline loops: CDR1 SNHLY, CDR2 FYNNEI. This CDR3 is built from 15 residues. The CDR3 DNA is TGTGCCAGCCTAGCGGGAGGTACTGGGGCCAACGTCCTGACTTTC. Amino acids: CASLAGGTGANVLTF.

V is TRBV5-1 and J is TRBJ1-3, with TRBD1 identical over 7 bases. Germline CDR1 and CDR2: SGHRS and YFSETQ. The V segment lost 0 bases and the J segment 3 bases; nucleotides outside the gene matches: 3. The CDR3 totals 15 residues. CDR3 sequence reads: CASSLGTGVGNTIYF. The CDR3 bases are TGCGCCAGCAGCTTGGGGACAGGTGTTGGAAACACCATATATTTT.

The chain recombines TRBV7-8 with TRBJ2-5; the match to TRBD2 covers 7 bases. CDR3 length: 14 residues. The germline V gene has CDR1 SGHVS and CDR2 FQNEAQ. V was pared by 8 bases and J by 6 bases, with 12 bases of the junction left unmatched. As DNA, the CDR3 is TGTGCCAGCGGGTCACGGGAGGCCTCGCAGACCCAGTACTTC. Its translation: CASGSREASQTQYF.

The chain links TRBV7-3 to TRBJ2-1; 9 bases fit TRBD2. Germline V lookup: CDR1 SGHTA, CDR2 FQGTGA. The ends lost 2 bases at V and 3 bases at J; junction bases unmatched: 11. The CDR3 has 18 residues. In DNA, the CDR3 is TGTGCCAGCAGCTTAGTCCCCCTGGCGGGAGGGGTCTACAATGAGCAGTTCTTC. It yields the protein CASSLVPLAGGVYNEQFF.

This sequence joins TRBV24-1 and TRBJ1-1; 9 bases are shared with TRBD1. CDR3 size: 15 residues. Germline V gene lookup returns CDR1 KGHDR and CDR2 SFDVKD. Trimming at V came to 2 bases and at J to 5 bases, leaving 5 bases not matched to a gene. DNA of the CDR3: TGTGCCACCAGTGATTCCGGGACAGGGTGGACTGAAGCTTTCTTT. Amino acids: CATSDSGTGWTEAFF.

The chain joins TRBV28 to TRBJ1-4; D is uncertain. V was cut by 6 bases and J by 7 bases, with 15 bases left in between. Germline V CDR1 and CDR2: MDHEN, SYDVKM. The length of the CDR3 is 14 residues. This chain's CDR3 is CASSPTRLVEKLFF. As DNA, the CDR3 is TGTGCCAGCAGCCCAACCCGGCTGGTTGAAAAACTGTTTTTT.

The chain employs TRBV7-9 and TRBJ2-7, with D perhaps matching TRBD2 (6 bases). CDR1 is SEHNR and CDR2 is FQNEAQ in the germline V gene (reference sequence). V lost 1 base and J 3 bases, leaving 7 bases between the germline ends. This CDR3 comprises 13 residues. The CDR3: CASSLVGGYEQYF. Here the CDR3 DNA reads TGTGCCAGCAGCTTAGTGGGGGGCTACGAGCAGTACTTC.

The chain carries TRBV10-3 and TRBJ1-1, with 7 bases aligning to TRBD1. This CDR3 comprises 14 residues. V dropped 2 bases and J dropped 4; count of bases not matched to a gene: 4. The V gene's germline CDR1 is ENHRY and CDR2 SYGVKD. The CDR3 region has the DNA TGTGCCATCAGTGAGGCCCAGGGGGGCACTGAAGCTTTCTTT. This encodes CAISEAQGGTEAFF.

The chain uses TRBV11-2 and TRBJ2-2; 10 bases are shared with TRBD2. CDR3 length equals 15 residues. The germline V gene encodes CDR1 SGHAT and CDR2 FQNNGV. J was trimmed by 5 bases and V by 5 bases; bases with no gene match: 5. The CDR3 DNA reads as TGTGCCAGCAGCGCCCTAGCGGGAGATACCGGGGAGCTGTTTTTT. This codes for CASSALAGDTGELFF.

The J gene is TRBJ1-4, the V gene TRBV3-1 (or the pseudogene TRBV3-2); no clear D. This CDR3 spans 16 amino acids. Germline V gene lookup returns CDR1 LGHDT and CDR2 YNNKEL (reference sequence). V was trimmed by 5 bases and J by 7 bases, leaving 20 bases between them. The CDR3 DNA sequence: TGTGCCAGCAGCGTTCGTTTAGGTGGGCGGGGTGAAAAACTGTTTTTT. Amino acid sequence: CASSVRLGGRGEKLFF.

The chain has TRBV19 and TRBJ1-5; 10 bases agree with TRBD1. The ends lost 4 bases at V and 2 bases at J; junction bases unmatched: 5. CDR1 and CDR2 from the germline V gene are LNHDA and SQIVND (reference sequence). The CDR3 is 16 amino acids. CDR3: CASSTRDRGGNQPQHF. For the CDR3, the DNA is TGTGCCAGTAGTACCCGGGACAGGGGTGGCAATCAGCCCCAGCATTTT.

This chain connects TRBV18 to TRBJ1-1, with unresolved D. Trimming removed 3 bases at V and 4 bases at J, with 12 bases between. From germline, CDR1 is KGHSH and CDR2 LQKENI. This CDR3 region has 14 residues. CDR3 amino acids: CASSPREGGTEAFF. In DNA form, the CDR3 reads TGTGCCAGCTCACCTCGGGAGGGCGGCACTGAAGCTTTCTTT.

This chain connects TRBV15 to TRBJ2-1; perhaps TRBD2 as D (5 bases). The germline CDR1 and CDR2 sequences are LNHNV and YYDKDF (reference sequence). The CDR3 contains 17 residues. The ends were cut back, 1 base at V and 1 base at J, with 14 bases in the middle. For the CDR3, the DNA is TGTGCCACCAGCAGAGGTTTTGGGAGAGGATCCTACAATGAGCAGTTCTTC. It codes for CATSRGFGRGSYNEQFF.

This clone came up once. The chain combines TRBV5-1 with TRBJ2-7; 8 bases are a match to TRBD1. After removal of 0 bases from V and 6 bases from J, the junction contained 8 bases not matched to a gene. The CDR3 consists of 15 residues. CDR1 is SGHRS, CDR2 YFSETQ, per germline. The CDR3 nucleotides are TGCGCCAGCAGCTTGGCAGGGGGCCTAAATCGCGAGCAGTACTTC. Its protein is CASSLAGGLNREQYF.

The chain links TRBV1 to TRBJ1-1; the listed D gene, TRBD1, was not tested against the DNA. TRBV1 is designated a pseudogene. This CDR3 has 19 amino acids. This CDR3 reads CTSSQPPPIGTGYGTEAFF. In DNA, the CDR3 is TGCACCAGCAGCCAACCCCCCCCTATCGGGACAGGGTATGGCACTGAAGCTTTCTTT.

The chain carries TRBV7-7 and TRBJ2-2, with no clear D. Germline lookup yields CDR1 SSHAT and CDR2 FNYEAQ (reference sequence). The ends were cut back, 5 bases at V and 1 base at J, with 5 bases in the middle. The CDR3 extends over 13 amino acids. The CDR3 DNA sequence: TGTGCCAGCAGCCGTTTGAACACCGGGGAGCTGTTTTTT. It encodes CASSRLNTGELFF.

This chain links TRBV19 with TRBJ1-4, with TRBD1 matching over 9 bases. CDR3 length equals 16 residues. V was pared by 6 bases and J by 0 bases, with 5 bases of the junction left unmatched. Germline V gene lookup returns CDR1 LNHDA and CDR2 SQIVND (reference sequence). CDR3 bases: TGTGCCAGTAGGACCGGGACAGGGACAACTAATGAAAAACTGTTTTTT. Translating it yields CASRTGTGTTNEKLFF.

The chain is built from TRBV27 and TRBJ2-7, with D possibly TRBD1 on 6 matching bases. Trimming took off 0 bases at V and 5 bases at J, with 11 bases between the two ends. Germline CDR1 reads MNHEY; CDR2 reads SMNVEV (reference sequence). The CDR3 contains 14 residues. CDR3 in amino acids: CASSLSSRGNEQYF. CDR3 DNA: TGTGCCAGCAGTTTATCGTCCAGGGGCAACGAGCAGTACTTC.

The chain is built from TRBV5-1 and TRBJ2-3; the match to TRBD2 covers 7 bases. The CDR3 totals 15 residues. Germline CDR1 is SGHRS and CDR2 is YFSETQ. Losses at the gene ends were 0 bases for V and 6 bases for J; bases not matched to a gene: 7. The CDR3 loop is CASSLAQREGDTQYF. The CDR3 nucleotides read TGCGCCAGCAGCTTGGCCCAGCGGGAAGGTGATACGCAGTATTTT.